Each of the 17 T cell receptor beta chains below was sequenced from the same sample in a study of blood T cell repertoires in COVID-19. Sequenced by immunoSEQ multiplex PCR; TCRdb stores in-frame clones only, minus some. The data contain over 250,000 clones, about 88% of them singletons. Sequencing was carried out using PBMCs or T cells enriched from blood (not recorded which). The receptors stem from a woman in her forties or fifties who had recovered from COVID-19.

This chain connects TRBV25-1 to TRBJ2-7; perhaps TRBD1 as D (5 bases). Deletions cut 4 bases from V and 2 bases from J, with 12 bases between. The germline V gene has CDR1 MGHDK and CDR2 SYGVNS. This CDR3 contains 14 residues. The CDR3 sequence is CASSAWTPTYEQYF. CDR3 nucleotides: TGTGCCAGCAGTGCATGGACACCTACCTACGAGCAGTACTTC.

The chain carries TRBV30 and TRBJ2-5; 7 nucleotides line up with TRBD1. The V segment lost 1 base and the J segment 4 bases; nucleotides outside the gene matches: 3. The CDR3 runs to 13 residues. CDR1 is GTSNPN and CDR2 is SVGIG in the germline V gene (reference sequence). The CDR3 sequence is CAWSATGAETQYF. For the CDR3, the DNA is TGTGCCTGGAGTGCTACAGGGGCAGAGACCCAGTACTTC.

The rearrangement uses TRBV7-8 and TRBJ1-6, with D unclear. CDR3 size: 14 residues. CDR1 SGHVS and CDR2 FQNEAQ come from the germline V gene. Trimming stripped 7 bases from V and 7 bases from J, with 14 bases between. In DNA, the CDR3 is TGTGCCAGCACCGGTCGGGGAAGGAATTCACCCCTCCACTTT. As protein: CASTGRGRNSPLHF.

This rearrangement joins TRBV5-1 to TRBJ2-3; TRBD1 matches 9 bases. The J segment lost 2 bases and the V segment lost 4 bases, leaving 5 bases of the junction unmatched. CDR1 and CDR2 (germline): SGHRS, YFSETQ. The CDR3 consists of 15 residues. The CDR3 nucleotides are TGCGCCAGCAGCCCTGGGACAGGGAACACAGATACGCAGTATTTT. It encodes CASSPGTGNTDTQYF.

The V and J genes are TRBV6-2 or TRBV6-3 and TRBJ1-5, with 7 positions matching TRBD1. There are 15 residues in the CDR3. V gave up 6 bases and J gave up 6 bases; unmatched junction bases: 11. Germline CDR1 MNHEY, CDR2 SVGEGT. The CDR3 reads CASSPQGVGSQPQHF. The CDR3 DNA follows: TGTGCCAGCAGCCCCCAGGGGGTGGGGAGTCAGCCCCAGCATTTT.

The chain carries TRBV28 and TRBJ1-2; weak D call: TRBD1 (5 bases). CDR3 length equals 13 residues. V lost 6 bases, J lost 5 bases, and 13 bases lay in between. The germline V gene has CDR1 MDHEN and CDR2 SYDVKM. CDR3 in DNA: TGTGCCAGCAGAACAGGATCCACGTATGGCTACACCTTC. Translation gives CASRTGSTYGYTF.

V is TRBV2 and J is TRBJ1-5; D call uncertain. CDR3 length: 14 amino acids. V was trimmed by 5 bases and J by 0 bases, leaving 8 bases between them. CDR1 is SNHLY and CDR2 is FYNNEI in the germline V gene. CDR3 nucleotide sequence: TGTGCCAGCAGTCCGGGGATTAGCAATCAGCCCCAGCATTTT. This translates into CASSPGISNQPQHF.

This sequence joins TRBV11-2 and TRBJ2-2, with TRBD2 identical over 7 bases. This CDR3 spans 15 amino acids. Looked up from germline, CDR1 is SGHAT and CDR2 is FQNNGV. After removal of 7 bases from V and 2 bases from J, the junction contained 7 bases not matched to a gene. Written as DNA, the CDR3 is TGTGCCAGCACCCCGTCTAGCGGCAACACCGGGGAGCTGTTTTTT. Residues: CASTPSSGNTGELFF.

The chain uses TRBV24-1 and TRBJ1-1, with D tentatively TRBD1 (6 bases). V was shortened by 7 bases and J by 0 bases, with 11 bases between the two germline ends. The CDR3 consists of 14 residues. Germline-derived CDR1 and CDR2 are KGHDR and SFDVKD. The CDR3 protein is CATRKTGLNTEAFF. The CDR3 DNA reads as TGTGCCACCAGGAAAACAGGGCTGAACACTGAAGCTTTCTTT.

The chain recombines TRBV6-5 with TRBJ1-1, with D uncertain. Germline-derived CDR1 and CDR2 are MNHEY and SVGAGI. The CDR3 extends over 14 amino acids. Trimming shortened V by 6 bases and J by 5 bases, and 16 bases separated the two germline ends. CDR3 in amino acids: CASRLLSLGTEAFF. As DNA, the CDR3 is TGTGCCAGCAGACTATTATCGCTAGGAACTGAAGCTTTCTTT.

V and J are TRBV14 and TRBJ2-3, with D tentatively TRBD1 (6 bases). The germline gives CDR1 SGHDN, CDR2 FVKESK. Trimming removed 5 bases from V and 10 bases from J, with 13 bases in between. This CDR3 has 12 residues. CDR3: CASSDTGLAQYF. In DNA, the CDR3 is TGTGCCAGCAGCGATACAGGGTTAGCGCAGTATTTT.

This clone was counted once. The CDR3 reads CASSPGQGGYGYTF. Written as DNA, the CDR3 is TGTGCCAGCAGTCCGGGACAGGGCGGCTATGGCTACACCTTC. The chain uses TRBV27 and TRBJ1-2, with 9 bases that match TRBD1. Trimming at V came to 5 bases and at J to 4 bases, leaving 5 bases not matched to a gene. Germline V gene sequence: CDR1 MNHEY, CDR2 SMNVEV (reference sequence). The length of the CDR3 is 14 residues.

The gene calls are TRBV19 and TRBJ2-1; TRBD2 aligns across 8 bases. The junction had 14 bases not matched to a gene; V was cut back by 9 bases and J by 1 base. The CDR3 has 17 amino acids. In germline, CDR1 is LNHDA, CDR2 SQIVND (reference sequence). CDR3 in amino acids: CASSDGRGFSSYNEQFF. In nucleotides, the CDR3 is TGTGCCAGCTCGGACGGGAGGGGATTTAGTTCCTACAATGAGCAGTTCTTC.

V and J are TRBV28 and TRBJ1-1; D gene uncertain. V lost 6 bases, J lost 1 base, and 6 bases lay in between. The CDR3 has 12 residues. Germline loops: CDR1 MDHEN, CDR2 SYDVKM. The CDR3 loop is CASSYGNTEAFF. The CDR3 DNA reads TGTGCCAGCAGCTACGGGAACACTGAAGCTTTCTTT.

This clone was picked up one time. V is TRBV19 and J is TRBJ1-2, with D uncertain. V was clipped by 7 bases and J by 4 bases, with 10 bases between them. The CDR3 contains 12 residues. Germline lookup yields CDR1 LNHDA and CDR2 SQIVND (reference sequence). CDR3 amino acids: CASTPGSYGYTF. As DNA, the CDR3 is TGTGCCAGTACCCCGGGATCCTATGGCTACACCTTC.

The chain recombines TRBV29-1 with TRBJ2-4, with D perhaps matching TRBD1 (5 bases). Trimming removed 7 bases from V and 0 bases from J, with 16 bases in between. The CDR3 totals 15 residues. Germline lookup yields CDR1 SQVTM and CDR2 ANQGSEA. The DNA for the CDR3 is TGCAGCGCCCTACGGCCAGGGATAGCCAAAAACATTCAGTACTTC. Residues: CSALRPGIAKNIQYF.

This chain uses TRBV29-1 with TRBJ1-1, with a tentative D call TRBD1 (5 bases). V was pared by 4 bases and J by 0 bases, with 9 bases between. The CDR3 is 13 amino acids. Germline V gene lookup returns CDR1 SQVTM and CDR2 ANQGSEA. Here the CDR3 reads CSVVDRLNTEAFF. The CDR3 DNA reads as TGCAGCGTTGTTGACAGACTGAACACTGAAGCTTTCTTT.